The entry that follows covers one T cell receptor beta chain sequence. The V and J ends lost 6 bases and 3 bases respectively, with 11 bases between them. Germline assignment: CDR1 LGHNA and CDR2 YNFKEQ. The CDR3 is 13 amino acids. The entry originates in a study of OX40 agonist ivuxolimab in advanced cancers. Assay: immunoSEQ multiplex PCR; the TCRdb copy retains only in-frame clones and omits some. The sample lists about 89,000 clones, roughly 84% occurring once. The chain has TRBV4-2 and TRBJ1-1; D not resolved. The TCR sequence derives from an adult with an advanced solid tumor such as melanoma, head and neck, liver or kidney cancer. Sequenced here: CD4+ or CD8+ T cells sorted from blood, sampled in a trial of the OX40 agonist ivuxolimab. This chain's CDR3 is CASRAFGDTEAFF. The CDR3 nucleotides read TGTGCCAGCAGGGCGTTTGGGGACACTGAAGCTTTCTTT.